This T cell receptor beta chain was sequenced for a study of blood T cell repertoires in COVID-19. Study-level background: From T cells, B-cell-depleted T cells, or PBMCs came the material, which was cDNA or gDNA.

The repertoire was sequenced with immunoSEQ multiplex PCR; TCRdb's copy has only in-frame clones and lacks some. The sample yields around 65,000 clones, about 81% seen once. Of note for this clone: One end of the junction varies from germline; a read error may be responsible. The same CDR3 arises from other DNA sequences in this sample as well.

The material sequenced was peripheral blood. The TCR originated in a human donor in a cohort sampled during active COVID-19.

The CDR3: CASSLYNTGTWNYEQYF. The DNA for the CDR3 is TGTGCCAGCAGTTTATACAATACCGGGACATGGAACTACGAACAGTACTTC. V and J are TRBV27 and TRBJ2-7, with D maybe TRBD1 (6 bases). CDR1 and CDR2 (germline): MNHEY, SMNVEV (reference sequence). The CDR3 consists of 17 residues.